Included here is one T cell receptor beta chain sequence, with context. The sample contains more than one DNA sequence encoding this CDR3. Clones were read by immunoSEQ multiplex PCR, and TCRdb kept only the in-frame ones, dropping some. This sample carries approximately 170,000 clones, roughly 80% of them seen once, and the ten largest clones take approximately 12%. The V end lost 0 bases, the J end lost 5 bases, and 5 bases lay between the germline ends. The CDR3 extends over 12 amino acids. Germline CDR1 is ENHRY and CDR2 is SYGVKD. Recovery among Cohort 3 donors was established by two negative PCRs, clearance, or symptom resolution. The data are from a study of blood T cell repertoires in COVID-19. Study context: PBMCs, B-cell-depleted T cells, or T cells were the source of the cDNA or gDNA that made up the material.

The source is a man in his fifties or sixties who had recovered from COVID-19. The sample comprised PBMCs or T cells enriched from blood (not recorded which). The V gene is TRBV10-3, the J gene TRBJ2-7, with D possibly TRBD2 on 5 matching bases. CDR3 in amino acids: CAISESRDEQYF. CDR3 nucleotides: TGTGCCATCAGTGAGTCGAGGGACGAGCAGTACTTC.